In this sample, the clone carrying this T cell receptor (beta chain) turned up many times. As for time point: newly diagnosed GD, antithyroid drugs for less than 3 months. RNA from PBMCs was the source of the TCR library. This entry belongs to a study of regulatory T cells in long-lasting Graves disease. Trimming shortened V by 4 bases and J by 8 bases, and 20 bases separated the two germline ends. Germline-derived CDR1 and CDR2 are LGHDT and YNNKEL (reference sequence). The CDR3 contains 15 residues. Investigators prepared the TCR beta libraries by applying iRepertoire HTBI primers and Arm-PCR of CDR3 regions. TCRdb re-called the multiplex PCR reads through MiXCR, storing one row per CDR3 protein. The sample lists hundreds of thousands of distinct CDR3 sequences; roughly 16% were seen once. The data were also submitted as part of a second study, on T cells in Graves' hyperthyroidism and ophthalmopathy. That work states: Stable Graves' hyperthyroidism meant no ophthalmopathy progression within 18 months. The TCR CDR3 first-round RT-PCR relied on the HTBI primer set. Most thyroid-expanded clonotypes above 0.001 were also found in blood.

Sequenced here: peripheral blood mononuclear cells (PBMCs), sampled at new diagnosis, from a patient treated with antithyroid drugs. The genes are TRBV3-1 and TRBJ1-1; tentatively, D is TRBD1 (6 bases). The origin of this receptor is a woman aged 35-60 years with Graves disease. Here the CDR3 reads CASSPSSWRGAEAFF. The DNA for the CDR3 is TGTGCCAGCAGCCCGTCATCCTGGCGGGGGGCGGAAGCTTTCTTT. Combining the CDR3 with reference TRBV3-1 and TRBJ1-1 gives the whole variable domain DTAVSQTPKYLVTQMGNDKSIKCEQNLGHDTMYWYKQDSKKFLKIMFSYNNKELIINETVPNRFSPKSPDKAHLNLHINSLELGDSAVYFCASSPSSWRGAEAFFGQGTRLTVV.